This T cell receptor (beta chain) was identified in a study of blood T cell repertoires in COVID-19. Only in-frame clones appear in the TCRdb table, and some are missing; sequencing was by immunoSEQ multiplex PCR. The repertoire has about 200,000 clones, 75% to 90% of them found once; the top ten carry approximately 4.8%. The age range of participants was about 18 to 89 years, with residence in about 25 US areas. The CDR3 runs 14 residues. Per germline, CDR1 LNHNV and CDR2 YYDKDF (reference sequence). The V segment lost 8 bases and the J segment 1 base; nucleotides outside the gene matches: 7. The rearrangement joins TRBV15 to TRBJ2-5; 7 bases map to TRBD2. The clonotype comes from a woman under 40 who had been exposed to COVID-19. Sequencing used PBMCs or T cells enriched from blood (not recorded which). Written as DNA, the CDR3 is TGTGCCACCGGGGCGGGGGTCCTCCAAGAGACCCAGTACTTC. Protein sequence: CATGAGVLQETQYF.